This note documents a single T cell receptor (beta chain) sequence. TCRdb's copy holds only in-frame clones and misses some; the assay was immunoSEQ multiplex PCR. The sample lists approximately 240,000 clones, around 90% occurring once. This entry is derived from a study of blood T cell repertoires in COVID-19. V was clipped by 0 bases and J by 9 bases, with 9 bases between them. The CDR3 is 13 amino acids. The germline V gene encodes CDR1 MNHEY and CDR2 SMNVEV (reference sequence). Sequenced sample: PBMCs or T cells enriched from blood (not recorded which). The sequence was collected from a woman in her 30s with acute COVID-19. The chain employs TRBV27 and TRBJ2-1, with a tentative D call TRBD1 (5 bases). The CDR3 sequence is CASSLSADSEQFF. The CDR3, as DNA: TGTGCCAGCAGTTTATCTGCCGACAGTGAGCAGTTCTTC.